Shown below are 10 T cell receptor beta chains from a single sample sequenced in a study of HIV-infected patients and healthy controls. cDNA was made from 500 ng RNA using alpha and beta constant primers. Alpha and beta chain libraries were made separately by chain-specific third strand synthesis with multiplexing indices. One entry per CDR3 protein, called by TCRdb with MiXCR from the 5' RACE reads. The table includes some 7,800 distinct CDR3 sequences, about 6.3% detected once. Whole blood was used without fractionation, so all unsorted peripheral T cells were included. This specimen consisted of blood, obtained before antiretroviral therapy. The receptors were gathered from an adult with HIV infection.

This clonotype has at least ten counts. The rearrangement uses TRBV20-1 and TRBJ2-6; D uncertain. There are 14 residues in the CDR3. Trimming removed 0 bases at V and 4 bases at J, with 7 bases between. The germline V gene has CDR1 DFQATT and CDR2 SNEGSKA (reference sequence). CDR3 protein: CSARDRLGANVLTF. In DNA form, the CDR3 reads TGCAGTGCTAGAGACCGGCTCGGGGCCAACGTCCTGACTTTC.

By sample fraction, this clonotype is medium-sized. The J gene is TRBJ1-1, the V gene TRBV5-6; D gene ambiguous. The V end was cut by 2 bases, the J end by 1 base, with 6 bases between. The CDR3 spans 13 residues. CDR1 and CDR2 (germline): SGHDT, YYEEEE. In nucleotides, the CDR3 is TGTGCCAGCAGCTTACGGGCGAACACTGAAGCTTTCTTT. The encoded protein is CASSLRANTEAFF.

This clonotype was observed many times. The gene calls are TRBV6-2 or TRBV6-3 and TRBJ1-2; 7 bases are a match to TRBD1. V lost 1 base, J lost 2 bases, and 7 bases stayed unmatched. Germline CDR1 is MNHEY and CDR2 is SVGEGT. The CDR3 runs to 16 residues. This CDR3 reads CASSYLRTGDNYGYTF. CDR3 in DNA: TGTGCCAGCAGTTACTTAAGGACAGGTGACAACTATGGCTACACCTTC.

The sample holds many counts of this clonotype. This chain connects TRBV20-1 to TRBJ1-3; no firm D call. CDR3 length equals 14 residues. Trimming stripped 6 bases from V and 1 base from J, with 13 bases between. From germline, CDR1 is DFQATT and CDR2 SNEGSKA (reference sequence). The DNA of the CDR3 is TGCAGTGCGGCCCTCCAGGCATCTGGAAACACCATATATTTT. Protein: CSAALQASGNTIYF.

This clonotype is labeled large (0.1 to 1%). The chain carries TRBV2 and TRBJ2-3; the match to TRBD2 covers 11 bases. After removal of 7 bases from V and 0 bases from J, the junction contained 9 bases not matched to a gene. CDR1 and CDR2 (germline): SNHLY, FYNNEI. The CDR3 length is 17 residues. The DNA for the CDR3 is TGTGCCAGCACACGACTAGCGGGGACATCTAGCACAGATACGCAGTATTTT. Translated: CASTRLAGTSSTDTQYF.

Within the sample, this clonotype is medium-sized. The V gene is TRBV29-1, the J gene TRBJ2-1, with 8 bases matching TRBD1. Germline CDR1 reads SQVTM; CDR2 reads ANQGSEA. V was pared by 0 bases and J by 6 bases, with 7 bases of the junction left unmatched. The length of the CDR3 is 15 residues. The CDR3 DNA reads TGCAGCGTTGAAGACTGGGACAGGTCGCCCAATGAGCAGTTCTTC. Its protein is CSVEDWDRSPNEQFF.

This clonotype was seen many times. The CDR3 DNA follows: TGTGCCACCAGTGATGGACAGACCGGGACAGATACGCAGTATTTT. Protein: CATSDGQTGTDTQYF. The V and J genes are TRBV24-1 and TRBJ2-3; maybe TRBD1 (6 bases). Germline-derived CDR1 and CDR2 are KGHDR and SFDVKD. V lost 3 bases and J 3 bases, leaving 12 bases between the germline ends. The CDR3 covers 15 residues.

This clonotype was observed at least ten times. The V and J genes are TRBV2 and TRBJ2-2; D possibly uses TRBD1 or TRBD2 (6 bases each). Trimming removed 7 bases from V and 6 bases from J, with 21 bases in between. The CDR3 consists of 16 residues. The germline V gene encodes CDR1 SNHLY and CDR2 FYNNEI. The CDR3 here is CASTQMRPGAPGELFF. The DNA for the CDR3 is TGTGCCAGCACCCAAATGAGGCCGGGGGCCCCCGGGGAGCTGTTTTTT.

Many counts were recorded for this clonotype. The chain combines TRBV20-1 with TRBJ2-3, with 10 nucleotides matching TRBD2. Trimming took 1 base from V and 7 from J; bases not matched to a gene: 5. The CDR3 is 14 residues long. From germline, CDR1 is DFQATT and CDR2 SNEGSKA (reference sequence). The CDR3 sequence is CSARVAGGGYTQYF. DNA for the CDR3: TGCAGTGCTAGAGTAGCGGGGGGCGGGTATACGCAGTATTTT.

Relative to its sample, this clonotype is medium-sized. This chain uses TRBV24-1 with TRBJ2-1; no definite D call. From germline, CDR1 is KGHDR and CDR2 SFDVKD. Trimming cost V 5 bases and J 2 bases, with 12 bases left between them. This CDR3 is 15 amino acids long. CDR3 protein: CATSVLGPTYNEQFF. In DNA form, the CDR3 reads TGTGCCACCAGTGTCCTAGGTCCAACCTACAATGAGCAGTTCTTC.